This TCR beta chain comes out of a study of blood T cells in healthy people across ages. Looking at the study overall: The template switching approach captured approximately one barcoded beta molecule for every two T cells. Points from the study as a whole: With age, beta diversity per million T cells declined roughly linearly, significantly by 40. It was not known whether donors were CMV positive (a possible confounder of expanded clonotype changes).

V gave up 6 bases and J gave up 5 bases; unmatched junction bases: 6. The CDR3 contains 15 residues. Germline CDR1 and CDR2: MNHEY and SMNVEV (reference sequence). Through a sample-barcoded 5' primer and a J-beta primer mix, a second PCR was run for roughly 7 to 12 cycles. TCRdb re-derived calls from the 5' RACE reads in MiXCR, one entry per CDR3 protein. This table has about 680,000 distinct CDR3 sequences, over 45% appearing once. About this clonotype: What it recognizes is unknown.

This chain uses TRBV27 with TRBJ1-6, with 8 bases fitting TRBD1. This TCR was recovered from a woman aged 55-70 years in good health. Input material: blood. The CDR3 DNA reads TGTGCCAGCAGAAGTAGGACAGGGAATAATTCACCCCTCCACTTT. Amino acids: CASRSRTGNNSPLHF.